These 12 T cell receptor beta chains came from one sample sequenced in a study of human T cells and chemical hapten exposure. TCRdb analysed the RACE reads with MiXCR anew, one entry per CDR3 protein. The sample holds 30,000 or so distinct CDR3 sequences, almost 6% seen once. Time point specified: patch test 3, about 24 weeks after DPC sensitization. Regarding treatment: therapeutic diphenylcyclopropenone sensitization with weekly scalp DPC. Material: whole blood, obtained in connection with sensitization to the hapten diphenylcyclopropenone (DPC). The receptors were sampled from a man aged 25-45 years with alopecia areata. Some clones in this sample may be carry-over from other donors' samples.

This clonotype was seen many times. The chain carries TRBV29-1 and TRBJ1-1, with D perhaps TRBD1 (5 bases). The CDR3 extends over 13 amino acids. V shed 4 bases and J shed 7 bases, with 16 bases lying between them. Germline V gene sequence: CDR1 SQVTM, CDR2 ANQGSEA. The CDR3, as DNA: TGCAGCGTTGTGATTTTGCCGGGGGGTGAAGCTTTCTTT. This sequence encodes CSVVILPGGEAFF.

This clonotype was recorded at least ten times. The chain combines TRBV7-9 with TRBJ2-6; D remains ambiguous. CDR1 SEHNR and CDR2 FQNEAQ come from the germline V gene (reference sequence). The CDR3 extends over 13 amino acids. The germline V and J ends were trimmed by 2 bases and 8 bases, with 7 bases remaining between them. This CDR3 is CASSLTEPNVLTF. The CDR3 DNA reads as TGTGCCAGCAGCTTAACAGAGCCCAACGTCCTGACTTTC. Full variable domain (missing parts from reference TRBV7-9 and TRBJ2-6): DTGVSQNPRHKITKRGQNVTFRCDPISEHNRLYWYRQTLGQGPEFLTYFQNEAQLEKSRLLSDRFSAERPKGSFSTLEIQRTEQGDSAMYLCASSLTEPNVLTFGAGSRLTVL.

This clonotype was counted ten times or more. The V gene is TRBV20-1, the J gene TRBJ2-3; D not certain. Between the trimmed V and J ends, which lost 4 bases and 4 bases, there was a span of 12 bases. Germline V gene sequence: CDR1 DFQATT, CDR2 SNEGSKA (reference sequence). The CDR3 is 13 residues long. CDR3 coding DNA: TGCAGTGCTATGTCTAGGACCCCAGATACGCAGTATTTT. It specifies CSAMSRTPDTQYF.

Comment on this clonotype: A much larger clone differs from this one at a single base, so this may be a read error. The genes are TRBV7-2 and TRBJ2-5; 9 positions match TRBD2. Germline CDR1 is SGHTA and CDR2 is FQGNSA. CDR3 length: 16 residues. The CDR3 DNA reads as TGTGCCAGCAGCTTAGCGCGGGGGGGGCCCATCGAGACCCAGCACTTC. Encoded protein: CASSLARGGPIETQHF.

This clonotype has ten or more counts. The chain links TRBV5-8 to TRBJ2-7; TRBD1 agrees at 10 bases. J gave up 5 bases and V 2 bases, and 4 bases lay outside the gene matches. Germline values: CDR1 SGHTS, CDR2 YDEGEE. The CDR3 runs to 14 residues. DNA of the CDR3: TGTGCCAGCAGCTTCGGGACAGGGGAGGACGAGCAGTACTTC. Translating it yields CASSFGTGEDEQYF.

This clonotype was recorded at least ten times. The chain is built from TRBV19 and TRBJ2-1; 15 bases agree with TRBD2. The ends lost 5 bases at V and 4 bases at J; junction bases unmatched: 12. The CDR3 extends over 19 amino acids. The germline V gene has CDR1 LNHDA and CDR2 SQIVND (reference sequence). Here the CDR3 reads CASSASRGLAGGHYNEQFF. As DNA, the CDR3 is TGTGCCAGTAGTGCATCCCGAGGACTAGCGGGGGGGCATTACAATGAGCAGTTCTTC.

As for this clonotype: A much larger clone is a single base away; this may be a read error. The chain recombines TRBV3-1 with TRBJ2-7; D gene ambiguous. This CDR3 is 12 amino acids long. The V gene's germline CDR1 is LGHDT and CDR2 YNNKEL (reference sequence). Here the CDR3 reads CASSQAINELYF. The DNA for the CDR3 is TGTGCCAGCAGCCAAGCCATCAACGAGCTGTACTTC.

This clonotype was detected many times. The V and J genes are TRBV9 and TRBJ2-4, with a tentative D call TRBD2 (5 bases). The germline gives CDR1 SGDLS, CDR2 YYNGEE. The CDR3 is made up of 14 amino acids. Trimming took off 0 bases at V and 7 bases at J, with 11 bases between the two ends. Here the CDR3 DNA reads TGTGCCAGCAGCGTAGGGGTTAGGGAGAACATTCAGTACTTC. As protein: CASSVGVRENIQYF.

This clonotype was counted many times. The chain joins TRBV9 to TRBJ2-7, with D possibly matching TRBD2 (6 bases). The CDR3 consists of 15 residues. V lost 6 bases, J lost 3 bases, and 19 bases lay in between. Germline V CDR1 and CDR2: SGDLS, YYNGEE. CDR3 amino acids: CASNAAGLHYYEQYF. The CDR3 DNA sequence: TGTGCCAGCAACGCTGCGGGGCTCCACTACTACGAGCAGTACTTC.

As concerns this clonotype: Given a much more abundant clone one base away, this may be a read error. This sequence joins TRBV5-1 and TRBJ2-1; 10 nucleotides line up with TRBD2. The CDR3 loop spans 15 amino acids. Germline CDR1 SGHRS, CDR2 YFSETQ. CDR3 in amino acids: CASGLELAGHYEQFF. CDR3 nucleotides: TGCGCCAGCGGCTTGGAACTAGCGGGGCACTATGAGCAGTTCTTC.

This clonotype was recorded at least ten times. The chain joins TRBV20-1 to TRBJ2-1; 12 bases match TRBD2. V was pared by 3 bases and J by 8 bases, with 11 bases of the junction left unmatched. The CDR3 is 16 amino acids. Germline CDR1 is DFQATT and CDR2 is SNEGSKA (reference sequence). In nucleotides, the CDR3 is TGCAGTGCTAGTGGCCGACTAGCGGGAGTATCACATGAGCAGTTCTTC. Protein product: CSASGRLAGVSHEQFF.

This clonotype was detected ten times or more. V gene TRBV20-1 combines with J gene TRBJ1-2; D unresolved. Germline loops: CDR1 DFQATT, CDR2 SNEGSKA (reference sequence). V was pared by 1 base and J by 10 bases, with 16 bases between. The CDR3 consists of 13 residues. CDR3 coding DNA: TGCAGTGCTAGAGGGGTCACCCAGAAGCCCTACACCTTC. Its translation is CSARGVTQKPYTF.